The 22 T cell receptor beta chains below come from one sample, sequenced in a study of blood T cells in healthy people across ages. A sample-barcoded 5' primer and a J-beta primer mix were used in a second PCR of about 6 to 12 cycles. TCRdb called the 5' RACE reads again in MiXCR, with one record for every CDR3 protein. This sample yields 1.5 million to 2 million distinct CDR3 sequences, of which around 48% are seen a single time; around 2.1% belongs to the top ten. Sequencing input: blood. All receptors come from a woman aged 35 to 49 in good health.

This chain uses TRBV28 with TRBJ2-7, with D maybe TRBD1 (5 bases). The DNA matches TRBJ2-5 better at its end, which makes the J call doubtful. CDR1 MDHEN and CDR2 SYDVKM come from the germline V gene. CDR3 length: 14 amino acids. The CDR3 sequence is CASSTGPTIGTQYF. The CDR3 DNA reads TGTGCCAGCAGTACAGGACCAACCATAGGGACCCAGTACTTC.

The count of this clonotype is one. This chain links TRBV20-1 with TRBJ1-2; the D gene is possibly TRBD1 (5 bases). The CDR3 has 14 residues. Trimming shortened V by 3 bases and J by 2 bases, and 13 bases separated the two germline ends. Germline V gene sequence: CDR1 DFQATT, CDR2 SNEGSKA (reference sequence). The CDR3: CSASGGVRNYGYTF. The CDR3 nucleotides read TGCAGTGCTAGCGGGGGGGTCAGGAACTATGGCTACACCTTC.

The chain recombines TRBV13 with TRBJ2-1; tentatively, D is TRBD1 (6 bases). V lost 7 bases to trimming and J lost 0 bases, with 10 bases between them. The CDR3 length is 14 residues. Germline V CDR1 and CDR2: PRHDT, FYEKMQ (reference sequence). DNA for the CDR3: TGTGCCAGCATAGGACAGCACTCCTACAATGAGCAGTTCTTC. Encoded protein: CASIGQHSYNEQFF.

This clonotype was counted at least ten times. The chain couples TRBV7-2 to TRBJ2-4, with unresolved D. CDR1 and CDR2 (germline): SGHTA, FQGNSA. Deletions cut 1 base from V and 0 bases from J, with 4 bases between. The CDR3 sequence is 14 residues long. The CDR3 nucleotides read TGTGCCAGCAGCTTAGAACTAGCCAAAAACATTCAGTACTTC. This gives the protein CASSLELAKNIQYF.

Only one count was recorded for this clonotype. This chain connects TRBV29-1 to TRBJ1-2; 8 bases fit TRBD1. Germline V gene data show CDR1 as SQVTM and CDR2 as ANQGSEA. The CDR3 runs to 13 residues. V lost 0 bases, J lost 7 bases, and 4 bases stayed unmatched. The CDR3 DNA reads as TGCAGCGTTGAAGAGACAGGGGAAGGTGGCTACACCTTC. It is translated as CSVEETGEGGYTF.

The genes are TRBV20-1 and TRBJ2-3, with D possibly being TRBD2 (6 bases). The germline V gene has CDR1 DFQATT and CDR2 SNEGSKA (reference sequence). The CDR3 runs 12 residues. The germline V and J ends were trimmed by 7 bases and 5 bases, with 13 bases remaining between them. The CDR3 bases are TGCAGTGTGGAGGGGTTCGGAGATACGCAGTATTTT. Residues: CSVEGFGDTQYF.

A few counts support this clonotype. The chain links TRBV7-2 to TRBJ1-5; tentatively, D is TRBD1 (6 bases). Trimming stripped 6 bases from V and 4 bases from J, with 13 bases between. The CDR3 extends over 14 amino acids. Germline loops: CDR1 SGHTA, CDR2 FQGNSA. Written as DNA, the CDR3 is TGTGCCAGCAGTTTAAGACAGGTTAATCAGCCCCAGCATTTT. Residues: CASSLRQVNQPQHF.

CDR3 DNA: TGCGGGGGGCTTAGCACAGATACGCAGTATTTT. Protein sequence: CGGLSTDTQYF. V and J are TRBV20-1 and TRBJ2-3; D possibly matches TRBD1 or TRBD2 (6 bases each). The CDR3 length is 11 residues. Germline CDR1 DFQATT, CDR2 SNEGSKA (reference sequence).

The chain has TRBV6-2 or TRBV6-3 and TRBJ2-1, with D possibly matching TRBD1 (6 bases). Per germline, CDR1 MNHEY and CDR2 SVGEGT. The length of the CDR3 is 17 residues. V dropped 2 bases and J dropped 6 bases, with 20 bases sitting between them. CDR3 sequence: CASSYVLQGPITNEQFF. The CDR3, as DNA: TGTGCCAGCAGTTACGTCCTACAGGGACCCATTACCAATGAGCAGTTCTTC.

This chain links TRBV6-2 or TRBV6-3 with TRBJ1-2; D possibly corresponds to TRBD1 (5 bases). V lost 2 bases, J lost 7 bases, and 20 bases lay in between. The CDR3 is 16 residues long. Germline loops: CDR1 MNHEY, CDR2 SVGEGT. This CDR3 is CASSYGRGMIYVGYTF. The DNA of the CDR3 is TGTGCCAGCAGTTACGGGAGGGGAATGATATATGTTGGCTACACCTTC.

This chain uses TRBV25-1 with TRBJ1-2, with a tentative D call TRBD1 (5 bases). The CDR3 is 15 residues long. Germline assignment: CDR1 MGHDK and CDR2 SYGVNS. V lost 3 bases, J lost 2 bases, and 13 bases lay in between. Here the CDR3 reads CASSDPAGKNYGYTF. Written as DNA, the CDR3 is TGTGCCAGCAGTGATCCAGCAGGGAAAAACTATGGCTACACCTTC.

V and J are TRBV29-1 and TRBJ2-7, with 8 bases matching TRBD1. V shed 1 base and J 2 bases; nucleotides not matched to a gene: 13. Germline-derived CDR1 and CDR2 are SQVTM and ANQGSEA. The CDR3 totals 17 residues. CDR3 DNA sequence: TGCAGCGTTGAAGTCCAAGGGACAGGAATAAGCGCCTACGAGCAGTACTTC. Its translation: CSVEVQGTGISAYEQYF.

The V gene is TRBV28, the J gene TRBJ1-1; D perhaps matches TRBD1 (6 bases). Germline assignment: CDR1 MDHEN and CDR2 SYDVKM. Trimming took off 7 bases at V and 5 bases at J, with 14 bases between the two ends. The CDR3 is 13 amino acids. In DNA form, the CDR3 reads TGTGCCAGCACCCGGGGGGCCTATACTGAAGCTTTCTTT. Translation gives CASTRGAYTEAFF.

The genes are TRBV18 and TRBJ2-7; a possible D gene is TRBD1 (6 bases). The J call may be faulty, since TRBJ2-5 better matches the DNA end. The CDR3 runs to 14 residues. Germline CDR1 is KGHSH and CDR2 is LQKENI. The DNA for the CDR3 is TGTGCCAGCTCACCACTGGGACAAAAAGAGACCCAGTACTTC. Translated, it gives CASSPLGQKETQYF.

The CDR3 nucleotides read TGTGCCAGCAGCTTGCCCCACGGCGACAGGGGCGGCTATGGCTACACCTTC. Translating it yields CASSLPHGDRGGYGYTF. This chain links TRBV5-5 with TRBJ1-2; 8 bases fit TRBD1. CDR1 SGHKS and CDR2 YYEKEE come from the germline V gene (reference sequence). The CDR3 has 17 amino acids. J gave up 4 bases and V 1 base, and 12 bases lay outside the gene matches.

The chain couples TRBV5-1 to TRBJ2-5, with D tentatively TRBD2 (6 bases). The length of the CDR3 is 15 residues. V was shortened by 0 bases and J by 4 bases, with 13 bases between the two germline ends. Per germline, CDR1 SGHRS and CDR2 YFSETQ. The CDR3: CASSLEGLQVETQYF. In DNA, the CDR3 is TGCGCCAGCAGCTTGGAGGGACTGCAAGTAGAGACCCAGTACTTC.

The chain couples TRBV20-1 to TRBJ1-1, with D tentatively TRBD1 (5 bases). V lost 5 bases and J 10 bases, leaving 14 bases between the germline ends. The CDR3 contains 11 residues. Germline lookup yields CDR1 DFQATT and CDR2 SNEGSKA (reference sequence). The CDR3 is CSAVPGLVAFF. The DNA for the CDR3 is TGCAGTGCTGTACCGGGACTCGTAGCTTTCTTT.

Regarding this clonotype: One junction end does not reproduce the germline sequence, and a read error may be involved. The rearrangement uses TRBV5-1 and TRBJ2-7, with a weak D call TRBD1 (5 bases). This CDR3 spans 15 amino acids. Per the germline V gene, CDR1 is SGHRS and CDR2 is YFSETQ. The DNA of the CDR3 is TGCGCTAGCAGCATCGACAGTGAGGAGCCCTACGAGCAGTACTTC. Protein product: CASSIDSEEPYEQYF.

The gene calls are TRBV9 and TRBJ2-1; D assignment may be TRBD1 or TRBD2 (5 bases each). This CDR3 comprises 17 residues. Between the trimmed V and J ends, which lost 0 bases and 9 bases, there was a span of 22 bases. Germline V gene data show CDR1 as SGDLS and CDR2 as YYNGEE. The CDR3 sequence: CASSVDGTPTPNTEQFF. The CDR3 nucleotides are TGTGCCAGCAGCGTAGATGGGACCCCAACGCCGAATACTGAGCAGTTCTTC.

V gene TRBV10-3 combines with J gene TRBJ2-5; a possible D gene is TRBD2 (5 bases). Germline assignment: CDR1 ENHRY and CDR2 SYGVKD. The CDR3 has 19 amino acids. The ends were cut back, 2 bases at V and 7 bases at J, with 29 bases in the middle. The CDR3 bases are TGTGCCATCAGTGAGCTCCCCGAAGACTCGTTGGGCCTCCGGGGGACCCAGTACTTC. As protein: CAISELPEDSLGLRGTQYF.

This clonotype was seen a few times. V gene TRBV4-3 combines with J gene TRBJ2-7; D is undetermined. V was trimmed by 1 base and J by 1 base, leaving 5 bases between them. The CDR3 is made up of 13 amino acids. Per the germline V gene, CDR1 is LGHNA and CDR2 is YSLEER. Written as DNA, the CDR3 is TGCGCCAGCAGCCAAGCCCAATCCTACGAGCAGTACTTC. This sequence encodes CASSQAQSYEQYF.

The chain combines TRBV3-1 with TRBJ2-7, with 9 bases lining up with TRBD1. CDR3 length: 11 residues. The germline V gene encodes CDR1 LGHDT and CDR2 YNNKEL (reference sequence). V dropped 4 bases and J dropped 12; count of bases not matched to a gene: 4. The CDR3 sequence: CASSRGQGMYF. Here the CDR3 DNA reads TGTGCCAGCAGCCGGGGACAGGGTATGTACTTC.